This paragraph covers one TCR beta chain sequence. This table comes from immunoSEQ multiplex PCR, and its TCRdb copy is limited to in-frame clones, with some not included. Of around 120,000 clones in the sample, more than 85% were seen once. V gave up 0 bases and J gave up 8 bases, with 14 bases separating them. The CDR3 runs to 15 residues. Germline V gene sequence: CDR1 WNHNN, CDR2 SYGVQD (reference sequence). The data stem from a study of T cell responses to AZD1222 COVID-19 vaccine. The chain carries TRBV10-1 and TRBJ2-1; no clear D. The starting material was peripheral blood, obtained on day 0 of AZD1222 vaccination. The receptor comes from an adult in good health. The CDR3 sequence is CASSESGRAMDEQFF. In nucleotides, the CDR3 is TGCGCCAGCAGTGAGTCAGGACGGGCTATGGATGAGCAGTTCTTC.